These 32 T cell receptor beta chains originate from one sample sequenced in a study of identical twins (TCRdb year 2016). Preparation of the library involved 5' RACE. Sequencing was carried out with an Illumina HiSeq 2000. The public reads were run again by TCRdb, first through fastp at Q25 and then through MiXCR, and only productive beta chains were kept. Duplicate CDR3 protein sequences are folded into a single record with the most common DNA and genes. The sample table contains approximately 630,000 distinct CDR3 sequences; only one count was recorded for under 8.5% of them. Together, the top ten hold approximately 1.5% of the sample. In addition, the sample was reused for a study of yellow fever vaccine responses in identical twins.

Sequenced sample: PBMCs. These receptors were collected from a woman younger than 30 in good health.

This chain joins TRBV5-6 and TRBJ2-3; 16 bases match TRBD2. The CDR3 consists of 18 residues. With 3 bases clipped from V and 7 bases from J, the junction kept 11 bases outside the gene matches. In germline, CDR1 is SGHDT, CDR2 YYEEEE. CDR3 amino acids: CASSSGTSGGARKNTQYF. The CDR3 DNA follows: TGTGCCAGCAGCTCGGGGACTAGCGGGGGGGCCAGGAAGAATACGCAGTATTTT. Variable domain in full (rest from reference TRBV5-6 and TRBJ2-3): DAGVTQSPTHLIKTRGQQVTLRCSPKSGHDTVSWYQQALGQGPQFIFQYYEEEERQRGNFPDRFSGHQFPNYSSELNVNALLLGDSALYLCASSSGTSGGARKNTQYFGPGTRLTVL.

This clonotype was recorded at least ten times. CDR3 sequence (DNA): TGTGCCAGCAGTTCAAGGCGTTTTAACGCCGAGAAAAACATTCAGTACTTC. Translating it yields CASSSRRFNAEKNIQYF. This chain joins TRBV28 and TRBJ2-4, with unresolved D. Germline V lookup: CDR1 MDHEN, CDR2 SYDVKM. V shed 4 bases and J shed 4 bases, with 20 bases lying between them. The CDR3 is 17 residues long. Based on the CDR3 plus reference TRBV28 and TRBJ2-4, the full variable domain is DVKVTQSSRYLVKRTGEKVFLECVQDMDHENMFWYRQDPGLGLRLIYFSYDVKMKEKGDIPEGYSVSREKKERFSLILESASTNQTSMYLCASSSRRFNAEKNIQYFGAGTRLSVL.

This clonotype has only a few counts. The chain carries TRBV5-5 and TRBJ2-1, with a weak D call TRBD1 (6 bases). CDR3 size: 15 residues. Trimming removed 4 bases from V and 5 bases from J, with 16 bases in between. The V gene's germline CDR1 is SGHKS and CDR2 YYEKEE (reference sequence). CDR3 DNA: TGTGCCAGCAGCCCCAAGGGGGTTGGGAACAATGAGCAGTTCTTC. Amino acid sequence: CASSPKGVGNNEQFF.

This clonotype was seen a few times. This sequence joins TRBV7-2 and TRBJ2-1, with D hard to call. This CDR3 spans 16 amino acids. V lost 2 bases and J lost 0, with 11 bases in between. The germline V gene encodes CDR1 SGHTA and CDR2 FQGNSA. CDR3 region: CASSLFGRYSYNEQFF. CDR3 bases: TGTGCCAGCAGCTTATTCGGGCGGTACTCCTACAATGAGCAGTTCTTC.

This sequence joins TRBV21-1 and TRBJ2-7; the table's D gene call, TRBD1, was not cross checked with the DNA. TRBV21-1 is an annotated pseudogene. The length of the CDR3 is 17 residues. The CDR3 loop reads CASSPQQGARGSYEQYV. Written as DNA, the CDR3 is TGTGCCAGCAGCCCCCAACAGGGGGCCCGGGGCTCCTACGAGCAGTACGTC.

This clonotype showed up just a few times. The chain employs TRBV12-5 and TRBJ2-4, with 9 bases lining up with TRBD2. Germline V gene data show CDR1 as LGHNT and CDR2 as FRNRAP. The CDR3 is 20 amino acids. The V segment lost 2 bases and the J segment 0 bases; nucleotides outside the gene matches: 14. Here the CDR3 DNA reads TGTGCTAGTGGTTTGCCCCCGGGTAGCGGGGGAGCACTAGCCAAAAACATTCAGTACTTC. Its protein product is CASGLPPGSGGALAKNIQYF.

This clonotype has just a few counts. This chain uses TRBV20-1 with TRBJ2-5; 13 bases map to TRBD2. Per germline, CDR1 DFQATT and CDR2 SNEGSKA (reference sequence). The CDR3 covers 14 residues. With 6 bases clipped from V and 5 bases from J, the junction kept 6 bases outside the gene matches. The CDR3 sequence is CSAPPLAGGETQYF. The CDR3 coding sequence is TGCAGTGCCCCACCACTAGCGGGGGGGGAGACCCAGTACTTC.

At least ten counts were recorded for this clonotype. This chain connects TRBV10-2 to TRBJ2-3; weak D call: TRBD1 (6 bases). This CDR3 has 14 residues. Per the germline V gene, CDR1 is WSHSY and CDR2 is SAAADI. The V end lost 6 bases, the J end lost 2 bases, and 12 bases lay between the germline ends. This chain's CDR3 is CASRRTAYTDTQYF. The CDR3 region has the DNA TGCGCCAGCAGAAGGACAGCCTACACAGATACGCAGTATTTT.

The CDR3 region is CASSGGGTVPQETQYF. In DNA form, the CDR3 reads TGCGCCAGCAGCGGTGGGGGGACAGTCCCCCAAGAGACCCAGTACTTC. V gene TRBV5-1 combines with J gene TRBJ2-5; D is possibly TRBD1 (7 bases). The CDR3 loop spans 16 amino acids. V dropped 4 bases and J dropped 1 base, with 17 bases sitting between them. In germline, CDR1 is SGHRS, CDR2 YFSETQ.

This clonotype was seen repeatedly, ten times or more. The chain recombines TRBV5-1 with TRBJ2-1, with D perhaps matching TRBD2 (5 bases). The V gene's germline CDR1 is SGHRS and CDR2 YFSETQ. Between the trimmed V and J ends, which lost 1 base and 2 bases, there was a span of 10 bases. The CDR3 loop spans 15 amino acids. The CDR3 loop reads CASSLNGGPYNEQFF. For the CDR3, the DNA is TGCGCCAGCAGCTTGAATGGCGGGCCCTACAATGAGCAGTTCTTC.

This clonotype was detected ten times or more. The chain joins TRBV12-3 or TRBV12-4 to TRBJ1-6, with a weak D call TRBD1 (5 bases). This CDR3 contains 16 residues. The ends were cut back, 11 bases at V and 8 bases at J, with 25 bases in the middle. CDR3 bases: TGTGCCTCCTGCTTAGACCCGGGACTGACAGATTCACCCCTCCACTTT. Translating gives CASCLDPGLTDSPLHF.

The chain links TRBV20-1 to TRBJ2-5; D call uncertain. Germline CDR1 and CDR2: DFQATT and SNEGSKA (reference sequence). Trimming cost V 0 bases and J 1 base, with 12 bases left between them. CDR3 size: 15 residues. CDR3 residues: CSARDLRASQETQYF. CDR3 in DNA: TGCAGTGCTAGAGATCTTAGGGCTAGCCAAGAGACCCAGTACTTC.

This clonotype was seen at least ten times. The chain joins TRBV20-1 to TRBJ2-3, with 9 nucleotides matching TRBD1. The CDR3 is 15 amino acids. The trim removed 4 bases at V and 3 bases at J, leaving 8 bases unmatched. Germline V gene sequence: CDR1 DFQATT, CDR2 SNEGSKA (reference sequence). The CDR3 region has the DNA TGCAGTGCTAAACCGGGACAGGGTTATACAGATACGCAGTATTTT. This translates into CSAKPGQGYTDTQYF.

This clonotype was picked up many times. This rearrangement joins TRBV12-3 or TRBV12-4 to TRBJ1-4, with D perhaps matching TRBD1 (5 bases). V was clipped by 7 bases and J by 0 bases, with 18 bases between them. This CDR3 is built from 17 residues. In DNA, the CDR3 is TGTGCCAGCACCCCGTTGACAGAGAGTTCAACTAATGAAAAACTGTTTTTT. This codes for CASTPLTESSTNEKLFF.

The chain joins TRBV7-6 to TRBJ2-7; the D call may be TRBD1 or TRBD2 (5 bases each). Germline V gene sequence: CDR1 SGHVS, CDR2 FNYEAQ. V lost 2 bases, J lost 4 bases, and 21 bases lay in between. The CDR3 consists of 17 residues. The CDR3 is CASSLLQPGPGVYEQYF. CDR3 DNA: TGTGCCAGCAGCTTACTCCAACCGGGACCCGGAGTTTACGAGCAGTACTTC.

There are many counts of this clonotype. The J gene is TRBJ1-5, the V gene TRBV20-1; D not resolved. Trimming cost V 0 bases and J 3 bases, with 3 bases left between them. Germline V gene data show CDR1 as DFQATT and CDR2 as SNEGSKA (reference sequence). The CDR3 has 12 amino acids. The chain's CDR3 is CSAREYNQPQHF. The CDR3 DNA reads TGCAGTGCTAGAGAATACAATCAGCCCCAGCATTTT.

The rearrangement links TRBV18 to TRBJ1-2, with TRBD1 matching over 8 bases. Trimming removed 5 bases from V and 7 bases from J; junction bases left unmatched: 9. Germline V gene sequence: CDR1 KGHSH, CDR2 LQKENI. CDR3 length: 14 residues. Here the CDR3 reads CASSDRGLDAGYTF. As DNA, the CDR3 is TGTGCCAGCTCAGACAGGGGTTTAGATGCTGGCTACACCTTC.

The CDR3 spells CAISEISVETQYF. The CDR3, as DNA: TGTGCCATCAGTGAGATTAGCGTGGAGACCCAGTACTTC. The chain joins TRBV10-3 to TRBJ2-5; D might be TRBD2 (5 bases). V dropped 2 bases and J dropped 5 bases, with 9 bases sitting between them. Germline values: CDR1 ENHRY, CDR2 SYGVKD. The CDR3 has 13 residues.

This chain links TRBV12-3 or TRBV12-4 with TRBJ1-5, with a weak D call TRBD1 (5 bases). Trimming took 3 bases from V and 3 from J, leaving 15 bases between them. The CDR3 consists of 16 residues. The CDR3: CASSFVSGGINQPQHF. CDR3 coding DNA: TGTGCCAGCAGTTTTGTGTCGGGGGGGATCAATCAGCCCCAGCATTTT.

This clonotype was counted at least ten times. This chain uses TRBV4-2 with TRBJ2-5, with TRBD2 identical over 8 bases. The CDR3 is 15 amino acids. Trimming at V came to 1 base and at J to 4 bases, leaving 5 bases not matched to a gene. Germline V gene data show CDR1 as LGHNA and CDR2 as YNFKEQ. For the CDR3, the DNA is TGTGCCAGCAGCCAAGTTGAAGCGGGAGTAGAGACCCAGTACTTC. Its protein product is CASSQVEAGVETQYF.

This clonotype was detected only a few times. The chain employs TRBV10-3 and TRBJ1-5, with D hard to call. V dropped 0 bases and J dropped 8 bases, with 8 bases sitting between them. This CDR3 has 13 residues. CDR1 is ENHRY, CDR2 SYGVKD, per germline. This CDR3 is CAISESGGEPQHF. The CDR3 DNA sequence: TGTGCCATCAGTGAGTCGGGCGGGGAGCCCCAGCATTTT.

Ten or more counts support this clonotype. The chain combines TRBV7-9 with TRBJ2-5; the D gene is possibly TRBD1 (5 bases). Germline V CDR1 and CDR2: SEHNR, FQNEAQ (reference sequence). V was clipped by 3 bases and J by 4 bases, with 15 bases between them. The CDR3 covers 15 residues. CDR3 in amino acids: CASSLDIPSRETQYF. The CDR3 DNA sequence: TGTGCCAGCAGCTTGGACATTCCAAGTAGAGAGACCCAGTACTTC.

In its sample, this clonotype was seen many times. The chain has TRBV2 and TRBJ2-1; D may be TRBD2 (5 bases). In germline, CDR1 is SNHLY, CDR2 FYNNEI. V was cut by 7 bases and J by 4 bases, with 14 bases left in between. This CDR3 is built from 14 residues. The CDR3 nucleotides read TGTGCCAGCACCGCGAGGACTGGGTACAATGAGCAGTTCTTC. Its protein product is CASTARTGYNEQFF.

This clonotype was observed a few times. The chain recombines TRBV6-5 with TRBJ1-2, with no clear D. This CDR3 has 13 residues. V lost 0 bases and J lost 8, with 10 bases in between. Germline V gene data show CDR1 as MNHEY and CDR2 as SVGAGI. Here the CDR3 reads CASSYSAPWGYTF. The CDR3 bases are TGTGCCAGCAGTTACTCAGCCCCGTGGGGCTACACCTTC.

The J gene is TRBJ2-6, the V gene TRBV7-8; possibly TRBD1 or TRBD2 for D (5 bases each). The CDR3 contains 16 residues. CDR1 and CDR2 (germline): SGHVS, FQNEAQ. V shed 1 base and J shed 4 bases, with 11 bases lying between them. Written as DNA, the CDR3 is TGTGCCAGCAGCTTAGTCGGGACCTACGGGGCCAACGTCCTGACTTTC. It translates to CASSLVGTYGANVLTF.

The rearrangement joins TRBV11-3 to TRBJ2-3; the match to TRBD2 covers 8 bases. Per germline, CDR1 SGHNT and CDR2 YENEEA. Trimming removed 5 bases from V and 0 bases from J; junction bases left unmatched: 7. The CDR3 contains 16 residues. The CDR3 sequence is CASSITSGQSTDTQYF. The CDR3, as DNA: TGTGCCAGCAGCATAACTAGCGGACAGAGCACAGATACGCAGTATTTT.

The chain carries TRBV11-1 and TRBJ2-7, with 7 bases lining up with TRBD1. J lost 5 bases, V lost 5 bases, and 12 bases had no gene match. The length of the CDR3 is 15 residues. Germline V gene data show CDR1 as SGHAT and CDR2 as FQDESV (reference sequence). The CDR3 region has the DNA TGTGCCAGCAGCCTACAGACTGACAGGGTTCACGAGCAGTACTTC. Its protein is CASSLQTDRVHEQYF.

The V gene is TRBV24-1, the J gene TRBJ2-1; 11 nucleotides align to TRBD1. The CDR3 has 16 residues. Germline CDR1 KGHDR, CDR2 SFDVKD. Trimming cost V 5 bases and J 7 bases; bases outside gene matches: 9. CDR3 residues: CATSVQGTGGTNEQFF. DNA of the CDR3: TGTGCCACCAGTGTTCAAGGGACAGGGGGAACTAATGAGCAGTTCTTC.

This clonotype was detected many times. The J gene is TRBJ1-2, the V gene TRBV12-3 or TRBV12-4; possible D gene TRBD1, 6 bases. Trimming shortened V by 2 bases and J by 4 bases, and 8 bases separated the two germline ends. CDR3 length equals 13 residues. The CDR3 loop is CASSLRTAYGYTF. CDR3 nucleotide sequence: TGTGCCAGCAGTTTAAGGACAGCCTATGGCTACACCTTC.

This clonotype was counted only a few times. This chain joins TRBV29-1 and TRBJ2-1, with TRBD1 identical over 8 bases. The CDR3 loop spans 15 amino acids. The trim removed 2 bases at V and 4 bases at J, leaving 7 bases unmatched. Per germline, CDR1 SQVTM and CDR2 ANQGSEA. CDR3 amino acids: CSVENGTGFYNEQFF. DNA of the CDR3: TGCAGCGTTGAAAACGGGACAGGATTTTACAATGAGCAGTTCTTC.

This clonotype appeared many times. The CDR3 region is CASSLSGDYEQYV. In nucleotides, the CDR3 is TGCGCCAGCAGTCTCTCTGGCGACTACGAGCAGTACGTC. This chain uses TRBV5-1 with TRBJ2-7; no reliable D call. The ends were cut back, 5 bases at V and 3 bases at J, with 12 bases in the middle. The germline gives CDR1 SGHRS, CDR2 YFSETQ. The CDR3 length is 13 residues.

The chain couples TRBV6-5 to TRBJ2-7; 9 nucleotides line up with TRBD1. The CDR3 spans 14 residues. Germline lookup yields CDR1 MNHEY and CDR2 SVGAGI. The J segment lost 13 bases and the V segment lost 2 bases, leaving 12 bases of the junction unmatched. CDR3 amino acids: CASSYTTGGVVEYF. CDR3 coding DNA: TGTGCCAGCAGTTACACGACAGGGGGGGTAGTAGAATACTTC.